This TCR beta chain was found in a study of blood T cell repertoires in COVID-19. Study-level background: There were acute and convalescent COVID-19 samples, and they came from the United States, Italy and Spain. Nucleic acid was either cDNA or gDNA, and it came from T cells, B-cell-depleted T cells, or PBMCs.

V lost 8 bases, J lost 2 bases, and 13 bases lay in between. CDR1 is SNHLY and CDR2 is FYNNEI in the germline V gene. This CDR3 spans 14 amino acids. Authors' methods: Nucleated cell number was recorded as an estimate derived from reference gene primer amplification. Generated by immunoSEQ multiplex PCR, the TCRdb table keeps only in-frame clones and is missing some. V, J and clone size reflect that table, while D and trimming were determined from the DNA. The sample has around 100,000 clones; roughly nine tenths are singletons. The chain recombines TRBV2 with TRBJ1-5; tentative D call: TRBD1 (6 bases). This receptor was obtained from a man between 40 and 49 years old with acute or convalescent COVID-19. The sequenced sample was peripheral blood. CDR3 bases: TGTGCCAGCGCGGACAGTGGAGGCAATCAGCCCCAGCATTTT. Its protein is CASADSGGNQPQHF. The full variable domain, in which reference TRBV2 and TRBJ1-5 provide the parts outside the CDR3, is EPEVTQTPSHQVTQMGQEVILRCVPISNHLYFYWYRQILGQKVEFLVSFYNNEISEKSEIFDDQFSVERPDGSNFTLKIRSTKLEDSAMYFCASADSGGNQPQHFGDGTRLSIL.